Each of the 9 T cell receptor beta chains below was sequenced from the same sample in a study of human T cells and chemical hapten exposure. A single record per CDR3 protein comes from TCRdb applying MiXCR to the RACE reads. The sample records 150,000 to 200,000 distinct CDR3 sequences, around 30% being singletons. The time point is: patch test 3, about 24 weeks after DPC sensitization. This sample's treatment: therapeutic diphenylcyclopropenone sensitization with weekly scalp DPC. Sample: whole blood, taken in connection with sensitization to the hapten diphenylcyclopropenone (DPC). The receptor source for this set is a woman aged 18-35 years with alopecia areata. Some clones in this sample may be carry-over from other donors' samples.

This clonotype was seen a few times. The gene calls are TRBV29-1 and TRBJ1-1; a weak D match, TRBD1 (5 bases). The CDR3 is 11 amino acids. Looked up from germline, CDR1 is SQVTM and CDR2 is ANQGSEA. As DNA, the CDR3 is TGCAGTGGCAGGGTTGGGCCTGAAGCTTTCTTT. Its protein product is CSGRVGPEAFF.

This clonotype was observed once. The J gene is TRBJ2-1, the V gene TRBV20-1, with unresolved D. V lost 1 base and J 0 bases, leaving 4 bases between the germline ends. CDR1 and CDR2 from the germline V gene are DFQATT and SNEGSKA (reference sequence). CDR3 length: 13 amino acids. CDR3 residues: CSARGYSYNEQFF. DNA for the CDR3: TGCAGTGCTAGAGGTTACTCCTACAATGAGCAGTTCTTC.

As concerns this clonotype: One junction end does not reproduce the germline sequence, and a read error may be involved. V is TRBV27 and J is TRBJ1-6, with D perhaps TRBD1 (6 bases). The CDR3 has 14 residues. The germline gives CDR1 MNHEY, CDR2 SMNVEV (reference sequence). The CDR3 bases are TGTGCCAGCACTTTAGGGACAAGTAATTCACCCCTCCACTTT. It translates to CASTLGTSNSPLHF.

This chain joins TRBV3-1 and TRBJ2-5; no clear D. The V gene's germline CDR1 is LGHDT and CDR2 YNNKEL (reference sequence). Trimming pared 10 bases from V and 4 bases from J, leaving 10 bases between. The CDR3 covers 11 residues. CDR3 loop: CATARGETQYF. CDR3 DNA sequence: TGTGCCACCGCCCGCGGAGAGACCCAGTACTTC.

This clonotype was seen just once. CDR3 in DNA: TGTGCCAGCTCACCACAGGCAGGGTCCTACAATGAGCAGTTCTTC. This translates into CASSPQAGSYNEQFF. The chain joins TRBV18 to TRBJ2-1; tentatively, D is TRBD1 (5 bases). CDR1 KGHSH and CDR2 LQKENI come from the germline V gene. The V gene lost 1 base and the J gene lost 1 base, with 8 bases spanning the gap. The CDR3 is made up of 15 amino acids.

The J gene is TRBJ2-5, the V gene TRBV20-1, with TRBD2 matching over 7 bases. In germline, CDR1 is DFQATT, CDR2 SNEGSKA (reference sequence). V lost 6 bases, J lost 4 bases, and 8 bases stayed unmatched. This CDR3 is 13 amino acids long. The CDR3 reads CSAWGEGPETQYF. DNA of the CDR3: TGCAGTGCCTGGGGGGAGGGCCCAGAGACCCAGTACTTC.

There are a few counts of this clonotype. This chain uses TRBV20-1 with TRBJ2-7, with 8 bases matching TRBD2. Germline CDR1 is DFQATT and CDR2 is SNEGSKA (reference sequence). CDR3 length equals 14 residues. The ends lost 0 bases at V and 3 bases at J; junction bases unmatched: 4. In DNA, the CDR3 is TGCAGTGCTAGAGATCCGGGAGGGTTCTACGAGCAGTACTTC. This sequence encodes CSARDPGGFYEQYF.

The rearrangement links TRBV3-1 to TRBJ2-1; 12 bases line up with TRBD2. The V gene's germline CDR1 is LGHDT and CDR2 YNNKEL (reference sequence). V lost 2 bases to trimming and J lost 9 bases; unmatched junction nucleotides: 11. This CDR3 has 17 amino acids. The CDR3 nucleotides are TGTGCCAGCAGCCAACCACGACTAGCGGGGGCCCTCGGTGAGCAGTTCTTC. This encodes CASSQPRLAGALGEQFF.

The table lists this clonotype with many counts. The chain combines TRBV14 with TRBJ2-1, with 9 bases lining up with TRBD2. The trim removed 4 bases at V and 12 bases at J, leaving 13 bases unmatched. Germline V lookup: CDR1 SGHDN, CDR2 FVKESK. CDR3 length equals 15 residues. The CDR3 region is CASSPSETSGTGQFF. CDR3 in DNA: TGTGCCAGCAGCCCTTCCGAGACTAGCGGAACGGGGCAGTTCTTC. The entire variable domain, with the rest obtained from reference TRBV14 and TRBJ2-1, is as follows: EAGVTQFPSHSVIEKGQTVTLRCDPISGHDNLYWYRRVMGKEIKFLLHFVKESKQDESGMPNNRFLAERTGGTYSTLKVQPAELEDSGVYFCASSPSETSGTGQFFGPGTRLTVL.